These 18 T cell receptor beta chains originate from one sample sequenced in a study of tumor-infiltrating lymphocytes in primary liver carcinoma. Unsorted bulk tissue, about 18-31 mg of it, served as the source for co-extraction of RNA and DNA. TCR beta cDNA was reverse-transcribed from about 500 ng of total RNA. The reaction used a constant-region primer and ProtoScript II reverse transcriptase. Modified slightly, ARM-PCR produced TCR beta libraries over three nested multiplex PCR rounds. Amplification in the first two PCR rounds was performed using TRBV1-TRBV30 forward primers and a C-beta reverse primer for around 10 cycles each. One entry per CDR3 protein results from TCRdb running MiXCR on the multiplex PCR reads. This table holds 20,000 to 25,000 distinct CDR3 sequences, approximately 80% found once. The sequenced sample consisted of liver tumor tissue from sampling region 2. Subset noted: tumor region T2, inferior pole. Every receptor here comes from a woman aged 25 to 39 with primary liver carcinoma and hepatitis B virus infection.

On this clonotype: A junction end diverges from the germline sequence, so it may reflect a read error. This chain uses TRBV12-3 or TRBV12-4 with TRBJ2-1, with 10 bases lining up with TRBD2. The CDR3 consists of 15 residues. CDR3 residues: CASSPSGTSALEQFF. The CDR3 DNA reads as TGTGCCAGCAGCCCGTCCGGGACTAGCGCACTTGAGCAATTCTTC.

A single count supports this clonotype. An end of the junction does not agree with germline; a read error may underlie this. The rearrangement joins TRBV11-2 to TRBJ2-7; D ambiguous. In germline, CDR1 is SGHAT, CDR2 FQNNGV. This CDR3 comprises 13 residues. CDR3 sequence reads: CASSLSVTLEQHF. CDR3 bases: TGTGCCAGCAGCTTAAGCGTTACCCTCGAGCAGCACTTC.

V usage is TRBV7-9 and J usage is TRBJ2-3, with a tentative D call TRBD2 (6 bases). Germline V CDR1 and CDR2: SEHNR, FQNEAQ (reference sequence). V was trimmed by 3 bases and J by 0 bases, leaving 16 bases between them. The CDR3 runs to 17 residues. The CDR3 reads CASSLGPSSDSTDTQYF. Written as DNA, the CDR3 is TGTGCCAGCAGCTTGGGACCTTCTAGCGATAGCACAGATACGCAGTATTTT.

This clonotype appeared a single time. Here the CDR3 omits its conserved ending phenylalanine or tryptophan, so a read error is the likely source. V is TRBV30 and J is TRBJ1-1, with TRBD1 matching 7 bases. Germline lookup yields CDR1 GTSNPN and CDR2 SVGIG (reference sequence). This CDR3 is 13 amino acids long. The CDR3 sequence: CVWNSQGGPEAFL. The CDR3 DNA follows: TGTGTCTGGAATTCCCAAGGGGGCCCTGAAGCTTTCCTT.

Worth noting for this clonotype: At one end the junction does not follow the germline gene, possibly because of a read error. The chain recombines TRBV7-9 with TRBJ1-1; D is perhaps TRBD1 (5 bases). Germline CDR1 is SEHNR and CDR2 is FQNEAQ (reference sequence). The CDR3 contains 14 residues. CDR3 in DNA: TGTGGCAGCAGCTTCGGTCAGGGGAACACTGAAGCTTTCTTT. This codes for CGSSFGQGNTEAFF.

This clonotype was seen a few times. The germline gene is not matched at one end of the junction; a read error may be the cause. The genes are TRBV11-2 and TRBJ2-7; D gene unclear. CDR3 length: 13 amino acids. The germline V gene has CDR1 SGHAT and CDR2 FQNNGV. This CDR3 is CTSSLGSNCEHYF. CDR3 DNA: TGTACCAGCAGCTTAGGCTCAAACTGCGAGCACTACTTC.

A note on this clonotype: A junction end diverges from the germline sequence, so it may reflect a read error. The chain employs TRBV12-3 or TRBV12-4 and TRBJ2-5, with D hard to call. The CDR3 sequence is 17 residues long. The CDR3 nucleotides read TGTGCCAGAAGTTCACAGTTCCTTCGGGCAGACCAAGAGACCCAGTATTTC. It is translated as CARSSQFLRADQETQYF.

This clonotype is a singleton in its sample. The chain couples TRBV7-2 to TRBJ2-1; maybe TRBD1 (6 bases). Germline V gene lookup returns CDR1 SGHTA and CDR2 FQGNSA. The CDR3 is 12 residues long. Trimming pared 7 bases from V and 12 bases from J, leaving 16 bases between. This chain's CDR3 is CASNLTGVGQFF. The CDR3, as DNA: TGTGCCAGCAACCTGACAGGTGTTGGGCAGTTCTTC.

Regarding this clonotype: At one of its ends the junction is not consistent with the germline gene, which may arise from a read error. CDR3 nucleotides: TGCGACGTTGGGAGACGAGACACCTGGGAGCTGTTTTTT. Translation gives CDVGRRDTWELFF. The chain uses TRBV29-1 and TRBJ2-2; D might be TRBD2 (5 bases). Looked up from germline, CDR1 is SQVTM and CDR2 is ANQGSEA. The CDR3 has 13 residues.

This clonotype was picked up many times. A much larger clone lies a single base off, so this may be a read error. CDR3 amino acids: CASGFVVAGRNEQFF. The CDR3 DNA follows: TGTGCCAGCGGTTTCGTGGTAGCGGGACGCAATGAGCAGTTCTTC. The V call is TRBV28, the J call TRBJ2-1; 8 nucleotides agree with TRBD2. Looked up from germline, CDR1 is MDHEN and CDR2 is SYDVKM. This CDR3 has 15 amino acids.

The chain links TRBV7-9 to TRBJ2-7, with a weak D call TRBD2 (5 bases). Germline V gene data show CDR1 as SEHNR and CDR2 as FQNEAQ (reference sequence). Trimming removed 2 bases from V and 6 bases from J, with 14 bases in between. The CDR3 extends over 14 amino acids. The CDR3 is CASSLSLTGSEQYF. Written as DNA, the CDR3 is TGTGCCAGCAGCTTATCGCTGACGGGGAGCGAGCAGTACTTC.

Regarding this clonotype: Because the CDR3 is missing its conserved closing phenylalanine or tryptophan, this is likely a read error. The DNA of the CDR3 is TGTGCCAGTAGGGAAAGGGGTGCCCCCCTTTCACCCCTCCACCTT. Encoded protein: CASRERGAPLSPLHL. The J gene is TRBJ1-6, the V gene TRBV6-5, with D tentatively TRBD1 (5 bases). CDR3 length equals 15 residues. Between the trimmed V and J ends, which lost 9 bases and 9 bases, there was a span of 21 bases. Germline V lookup: CDR1 MNHEY, CDR2 SVGAGI.

A few counts support this clonotype. This may arise from a read error, as a much more abundant clone is one base away. The rearrangement links TRBV11-2 to TRBJ2-1; D may be TRBD1 or TRBD2 (5 bases each). Germline V lookup: CDR1 SGHAT, CDR2 FQNNGV. This CDR3 contains 14 residues. CDR3 sequence reads: CPSSHRGAYNEQFF. The CDR3 region has the DNA TGTCCCAGCAGCCATCGAGGGGCCTACAATGAGCAGTTCTTC.

Concerning this clonotype: This CDR3 fails to terminate in the conserved phenylalanine or tryptophan, so it likely reflects a read error. The gene calls are TRBV6-1 and TRBJ2-2; D is undetermined. Germline CDR1 reads MNHNS; CDR2 reads SASEGT. V was pared by 9 bases and J by 7 bases, with 9 bases between. The CDR3 spans 11 residues. The CDR3 spells CASRAVGELFC. CDR3 sequence (DNA): TGTGCCAGTAGAGCCGTCGGGGAGCTGTTTTGT.

About this clonotype: One junction end does not reproduce the germline sequence, and a read error may be involved. The chain carries TRBV29-1 and TRBJ1-2; D gene uncertain. The CDR3 is 11 amino acids. Germline V CDR1 and CDR2: SQVTM, ANQGSEA. CDR3 DNA: TGCAACGTTGAAGTCATGTGGGACTACACCTTC. Protein: CNVEVMWDYTF.

This clonotype has just one count. One end of the junction does not line up with germline, which may come from a read error. The genes are TRBV4-3 and TRBJ2-7; D call uncertain. This CDR3 region has 16 residues. Germline lookup yields CDR1 LGHNA and CDR2 YSLEER. The CDR3 coding sequence is TGCACCAGCAGCCAAGATATACACGGTCTCCCCTACGACCAGTACTTC. It translates to CTSSQDIHGLPYDQYF.

This chain uses TRBV12-3 or TRBV12-4 with TRBJ2-7, with a weak D call TRBD1 (6 bases). This CDR3 spans 15 amino acids. Trimming shortened V by 8 bases and J by 10 bases, and 27 bases separated the two germline ends. Here the CDR3 DNA reads TGTGCCAGCCTACAATCCGATACACAGGGTTACGGACAGTACTTC. Protein sequence: CASLQSDTQGYGQYF.

For this clonotype: At one boundary the junction diverges from the germline segment, which might be a read error. This chain links TRBV4-2 with TRBJ2-7; TRBD1 aligns across 10 bases. The CDR3 has 18 residues. Germline CDR1 LGHNA, CDR2 YNFKEQ. CDR3 sequence (DNA): TGTGCCAGCAGCCAGGAGCACCTAGGACAGGGGGGAGCGCGCGAGCAGTACTTT. Residues: CASSQEHLGQGGAREQYF.